This TCR beta chain was captured in a study of cytomegalovirus exposure and HLA in healthy donors. Study outcomes and limitations: Subsequent analysis revealed that first-cohort TCR clusters tended to co-occur in the approximately 120 validation repertoires. High sensitivity and specificity were reportedly achieved when the classifier diagnosed cytomegalovirus status. In vitro confirmation showed a few CMV-associated chains to be CMV antigen specific.

Profiled with immunoSEQ multiplex PCR; TCRdb holds only in-frame clones, not every one. The sample lists about 160,000 clones, 75% to 95% occurring once. Of note for this clone: What it binds is not known.

The length of the CDR3 is 16 residues. CDR1 and CDR2 (germline): SNHLY, FYNNEI. V shed 6 bases, J shed 4 bases, and the junction held 10 bases outside the gene matches. The donors were members of the validation cohort, which comprised 120 subjects and was separate from the first cohort of 600 to 850 subjects. V is TRBV2 and J is TRBJ2-7, with 12 bases aligning to TRBD2. The sequenced sample was PBMCs. This TCR was sampled from a woman younger than 35 in good health and CMV-seropositive. The CDR3, as DNA: TGTGCCAGCAGGGCCGGGACTAGCGGGCGTTTATACGAGCAGTACTTC. It specifies CASRAGTSGRLYEQYF.